Listed below are T cell receptor beta chains from one sample, sequenced in a study of blood T cell repertoires in COVID-19. TCRdb's copy holds only in-frame clones and misses some; the assay was immunoSEQ multiplex PCR. The table records 250,000 or so clones, nearly 95% of them present only once. Material for sequencing was peripheral blood. The receptor source for this set is a man younger than 40 with COVID-19, enrolled during active disease. The CDR3 runs from the conserved cysteine through the conserved F or W. The order of the fields is J gene, V gene, D gene, clone size, CDR3 protein, CDR3 DNA. D genes are given only for firm matches. Clone size, where shown, is once, few, many, or a class for clones that have expanded.

>TRBJ1-2|TRBV5-1|TRBD1|-
CASSWPGQGAGYTF
TGCGCCAGCAGCTGGCCGGGACAGGGGGCTGGCTACACCTTC
>TRBJ2-7|TRBV5-6|-|-
CASSPDTVSYEQYF
TGTGCCAGCAGCCCGGACACAGTCTCCTACGAGCAGTACTTC
>TRBJ2-7|TRBV21-1|-|-
CASSAAVGSYEQYF
TGTGCCAGCAGCGCGGCGGTGGGTTCCTACGAGCAGTACTTC
>TRBJ1-2|TRBV19|-|-
CASSTQGGYGYTF
TGTGCCAGTAGTACGCAAGGCGGGTATGGCTACACCTTC
>TRBJ2-2|TRBV7-9|TRBD1|-
CASSLGTGHTGELFF
TGTGCCAGCAGCTTGGGGACAGGGCACACCGGGGAGCTGTTTTTT
>TRBJ1-2|TRBV7-9|TRBD1|-
CASSLAGDSYGYTF
TGTGCCAGCAGCTTAGCAGGGGACAGCTATGGCTACACCTTC
>TRBJ1-1|TRBV9|-|-
CASSVESWGRAFF
TGTGCCAGCAGCGTAGAGAGCTGGGGGCGAGCTTTCTTT
>TRBJ2-1|TRBV6-5|TRBD1|-
CASSIRGLPFNEQFF
TGTGCCAGCAGCATAAGGGGGCTGCCCTTCAATGAGCAGTTCTTC
>TRBJ1-1|TRBV7-9|TRBD1|-
CASSGQGAGTEAFF
TGTGCCAGCAGCGGACAGGGGGCGGGTACTGAAGCTTTCTTT
>TRBJ2-3|TRBV18|TRBD2|-
CASSPRASGTDTQYF
TGTGCCAGCTCACCACGGGCTAGCGGGACCGATACGCAGTATTTT
>TRBJ1-2|TRBV6-5|TRBD1|-
CASRGKTGDSYGYTF
TGTGCCAGCAGGGGGAAGACGGGGGACAGCTATGGCTACACCTTC
>TRBJ2-4|TRBV5-4|-|-
CASSPGGRKNIQYF
TGTGCCAGCAGCCCCGGGGGACGGAAAAACATTCAGTACTTC
>TRBJ1-3|TRBV11-2|-|-
CASSFPGQSLGSGNTIYF
TGTGCCAGCAGCTTCCCCGGACAGTCCCTCGGCTCTGGAAACACCATATATTTT
>TRBJ2-7|TRBV4-1|-|-
CASSHGLDTEQYF
TGCGCCAGCAGCCACGGTCTAGATACCGAGCAGTACTTC
>TRBJ1-5|TRBV28|TRBD1|-
CASRGTGDTQPQHF
TGTGCCAGCAGAGGGACAGGGGATACTCAGCCCCAGCATTTT
>TRBJ2-5|TRBV4-1|-|-
CASSQEAGQPEETQYF
TGCGCCAGCAGCCAAGAAGCAGGACAACCTGAAGAGACCCAGTACTTC
>TRBJ1-2|TRBV14|-|-
CASSQVYSYGYTF
TGTGCCAGCAGCCAAGTTTATTCCTATGGCTACACCTTC
>TRBJ1-1|TRBV29-1|TRBD1|once
CSVVGTANTEAFF
TGCAGCGTTGTTGGGACAGCTAACACTGAAGCTTTCTTT
>TRBJ1-2|TRBV9|TRBD1|-
CASSVPGGAGGYTF
TGTGCCAGCAGCGTTCCAGGGGGCGCCGGTGGCTACACCTTC
>TRBJ2-2|TRBV5-4|TRBD2|-
CASSLAGGAMNTGELFF
TGTGCCAGCAGCTTGGCGGGAGGGGCAATGAACACCGGGGAGCTGTTTTTT
>TRBJ2-1|TRBV5-4|-|-
CASSLGQAIGGEQFF
TGTGCCAGCAGCTTGGGACAGGCTATTGGGGGTGAGCAGTTCTTC
>TRBJ1-6|TRBV5-1|TRBD1|-
CASSPRTGGNNSPLHF
TGCGCCAGCAGCCCCCGGACAGGGGGAAATAATTCACCCCTCCACTTT
>TRBJ1-1|TRBV18|-|-
CASSPAGTNTEAFF
TGTGCCAGCTCACCGGCGGGCACGAACACTGAAGCTTTCTTT
>TRBJ1-5|TRBV28|-|-
CASSFKGVSNQPQHF
TGTGCCAGCAGTTTTAAGGGGGTGAGCAATCAGCCCCAGCATTTT
>TRBJ2-7|TRBV2|TRBD1|-
CASRRQGGLYEQYF
TGTGCCAGCAGGAGACAAGGGGGCCTGTACGAGCAGTACTTC
>TRBJ1-1|TRBV18|-|-
CASSPPAGENTEAFF
TGTGCCAGCTCACCACCGGCGGGCGAGAACACTGAAGCTTTCTTT
>TRBJ2-5|TRBV7-7|-|-
CASSDPSYGGTQYF
TGTGCCAGCAGCGACCCCTCCTACGGGGGTACCCAGTACTTC
>TRBJ1-1|TRBV9|-|-
CASSRGLSDTEAFF
TGTGCCAGCAGCCGGGGACTATCGGACACTGAAGCTTTCTTT
>TRBJ2-5|TRBV5-1|-|-
CASSSSEEETQYF
TGCGCCAGCAGCAGTTCGGAGGAAGAGACCCAGTACTTC
>TRBJ2-1|TRBV13|TRBD2|once
CASSSIGGAFHEQFF
TGTGCCAGCAGCTCGATCGGGGGGGCCTTTCATGAGCAGTTCTTC
>TRBJ1-1|TRBV2|TRBD1|-
CASSPRTGGWAEAFF
TGTGCCAGCAGTCCCCGGACAGGGGGGTGGGCTGAAGCTTTCTTT
>TRBJ2-5|TRBV19|-|-
CASSTDRKETQYF
TGTGCCAGTAGTACGGACAGAAAAGAGACCCAGTACTTC
>TRBJ1-2|TRBV12-3/TRBV12-4|-|-
CASSLGQGRGYTF
TGTGCCAGCAGTTTAGGGCAGGGTCGCGGCTACACCTTC
>TRBJ2-2|TRBV11-2|-|-
CASSLLASGTGELFF
TGTGCCAGCAGCTTACTAGCATCAGGAACCGGGGAGCTGTTTTTT
>TRBJ1-2|TRBV6-5|TRBD1|-
CASSYRTGLSYGYTF
TGTGCCAGCAGTTACAGGACAGGGTTGTCGTATGGCTACACCTTC
>TRBJ2-1|TRBV5-1|TRBD1|-
CASSSGQGARNEQFF
TGCGCCAGCAGCTCCGGACAGGGGGCACGAAATGAGCAGTTCTTC
>TRBJ2-3|TRBV7-9|TRBD2|-
CASSLELAGSTDTQYF
TGTGCCAGCAGCTTAGAACTAGCGGGGAGCACAGATACGCAGTATTTT
>TRBJ2-1|TRBV12-3/TRBV12-4|-|few
CASRKSTGDEQFF
TGTGCCAGCAGAAAATCTACAGGAGATGAGCAGTTCTTC
>TRBJ1-3|TRBV6-5|-|-
CASTPGVGSGNTIYF
TGTGCCAGCACCCCAGGGGTTGGTTCAGGAAACACCATATATTTT
>TRBJ2-7|TRBV6-5|-|-
CASVGYYEQYF
TGTGCCAGCGTGGGCTATTACGAGCAGTACTTC
>TRBJ1-3|TRBV7-9|-|-
CASSLAGGGNTIYF
TGTGCCAGCAGCTTAGCAGGGGGAGGAAACACCATATATTTT
>TRBJ1-1|TRBV2|-|-
CASGDKNTEAFF
TGTGCCAGCGGGGACAAGAACACTGAAGCTTTCTTT
>TRBJ1-5|TRBV4-1|TRBD1|-
CASSHPGQGAGQPQHF
TGCGCCAGCAGCCATCCTGGACAGGGGGCTGGGCAGCCCCAGCATTTT
>TRBJ1-6|TRBV19|-|-
CASSIAEGSNSPLHF
TGTGCCAGTAGTATAGCGGAGGGAAGTAATTCACCCCTCCACTTT
>TRBJ2-2|TRBV7-9|-|-
CASSPTGDTGELFF
TGTGCCAGCAGCCCCACGGGAGACACCGGGGAGCTGTTTTTT
>TRBJ2-7|TRBV18|-|once
CASSPPSQPYEQYF
TGTGCCAGCTCACCACCGTCACAGCCCTACGAGCAGTACTTC
>TRBJ1-5|TRBV18|-|-
CASSLMEGYNQPQHF
TGTGCCAGCTCACTCATGGAGGGTTACAATCAGCCCCAGCATTTT
>TRBJ1-2|TRBV6-2/TRBV6-3|-|-
CASSYSADYGYTF
TGTGCCAGCAGTTACTCCGCGGACTATGGCTACACCTTC
>TRBJ2-3|TRBV19|TRBD2|-
CASLPVAGSTDTQYF
TGTGCCAGTCTGCCCGTAGCGGGGAGCACAGATACGCAGTATTTT
>TRBJ2-7|TRBV3-1/TRBV3-2|-|once
CASSQEGWGHGLYF
TGTGCCAGCAGCCAAGAAGGGTGGGGCCATGGTCTGTACTTC
>TRBJ1-5|TRBV5-1|-|-
CASSLAGNQPQHF
TGCGCCAGCAGCTTGGCAGGGAATCAGCCCCAGCATTTT
>TRBJ2-1|TRBV7-2|TRBD1|-
CASSHPGTGGYEQFF
TGTGCCAGCAGCCACCCCGGGACAGGGGGATATGAGCAGTTCTTC